These 17 T cell receptor beta chains came from one sample sequenced in a study of cytomegalovirus exposure and HLA in healthy donors. This PCR relied on a set of 60 Vbeta primers and 13 Jbeta primers. Repertoires were generated with immunoSEQ multiplex PCR, while TCRdb's copy carries only in-frame clones and drops some. Recorded for this sample: roughly 120,000 clones. The sample was PBMCs. All receptors come from a man younger than 35 in good health and CMV-seronegative.

CDR3 region: CASSVASESGELFF. Here the CDR3 DNA reads TGTGCCAGCAGCGTAGCTAGCGAGTCCGGGGAGCTGTTTTTT. The chain has TRBV9 and TRBJ2-2, with a possible D match to TRBD2 (6 bases). Germline V lookup: CDR1 SGDLS, CDR2 YYNGEE. V gave up 0 bases and J gave up 6 bases, with 9 bases separating them. CDR3 length equals 14 residues.

The V and J genes are TRBV10-3 and TRBJ1-1, with D perhaps TRBD1 (6 bases). V gave up 0 bases and J gave up 5 bases, with 13 bases separating them. Germline V gives CDR1 ENHRY, CDR2 SYGVKD. This CDR3 contains 15 residues. The CDR3 protein is CAISESGRGGTEAFF. Written as DNA, the CDR3 is TGTGCCATCAGTGAGTCAGGCAGGGGAGGGACTGAAGCTTTCTTT.

V and J are TRBV5-4 and TRBJ2-2, with TRBD2 matching over 12 bases. This CDR3 contains 16 residues. CDR1 is SGHNT, CDR2 YYREEE, per germline (reference sequence). Germline trimming cut 0 bases from V and 7 bases from J; bases unmatched to any gene: 4. CDR3 coding DNA: TGTGCCAGCAGCTTGGCGAGGACTAGCGGGATCGGGGAGCTGTTTTTT. Amino acids: CASSLARTSGIGELFF.

The chain employs TRBV7-9 and TRBJ2-6; maybe TRBD2 (6 bases). Trimming left V 11 bases short and J 0 bases short, with 23 bases between. The V gene's germline CDR1 is SEHNR and CDR2 FQNEAQ (reference sequence). CDR3 size: 18 residues. The CDR3: CAAPGVRGKDSGANVLTF. The CDR3 nucleotides read TGTGCCGCGCCCGGAGTCCGGGGGAAGGACTCTGGGGCCAACGTCCTGACTTTC. The full variable domain, with the rest looked up from reference TRBV7-9 and TRBJ2-6, is DTGVSQNPRHKITKRGQNVTFRCDPISEHNRLYWYRQTLGQGPEFLTYFQNEAQLEKSRLLSDRFSAERPKGSFSTLEIQRTEQGDSAMYLCAAPGVRGKDSGANVLTFGAGSRLTVL.

The chain couples TRBV10-1 to TRBJ1-5; no reliable D call. From germline, CDR1 is WNHNN and CDR2 SYGVQD (reference sequence). V shed 2 bases and J shed 0 bases, with 8 bases lying between them. This CDR3 is 15 amino acids long. CDR3 DNA: TGCGCCAGCAGTGAGAGTATCTATAGCAATCAGCCCCAGCATTTT. Its translation is CASSESIYSNQPQHF.

The rearrangement joins TRBV10-2 to TRBJ1-6, with D tentatively TRBD1 (5 bases). The CDR3 runs to 12 residues. V was clipped by 6 bases and J by 10 bases, with 10 bases between them. In germline, CDR1 is WSHSY, CDR2 SAAADI. The CDR3 DNA follows: TGCGCCAGCAGGGCAGGGTCCTCACCCCTCCACTTT. Protein: CASRAGSSPLHF.

In nucleotides, the CDR3 is TGTGCCAGCAGCTTATCGACAGGGTCTGATGCCACTGAAGCTTTCTTT. This encodes CASSLSTGSDATEAFF. The chain joins TRBV7-6 to TRBJ1-1; 7 nucleotides align to TRBD1. J was trimmed by 4 bases and V by 2 bases; bases with no gene match: 10. Germline values: CDR1 SGHVS, CDR2 FNYEAQ. The CDR3 has 16 residues.

The chain joins TRBV30 to TRBJ1-2, with D perhaps matching TRBD1 (5 bases). The germline V and J ends were trimmed by 0 bases and 2 bases, with 10 bases remaining between them. Germline values: CDR1 GTSNPN, CDR2 SVGIG (reference sequence). This CDR3 region has 14 residues. The CDR3 bases are TGTGCCTGGAGTGTAGGGGCAGGGAACTATGGCTACACCTTC. Amino acid sequence: CAWSVGAGNYGYTF.

The chain recombines TRBV27 with TRBJ2-7; D is ambiguous. The CDR3 has 12 residues. Germline V gene lookup returns CDR1 MNHEY and CDR2 SMNVEV (reference sequence). Trimming removed 4 bases at V and 3 bases at J, with 7 bases between. In DNA form, the CDR3 reads TGTGCCAGCAGTTACCCCTACTACGAGCAGTACTTC. It translates to CASSYPYYEQYF.

The rearrangement links TRBV10-1 to TRBJ2-7; 7 nucleotides agree with TRBD1. The CDR3 length is 13 residues. V was pared by 0 bases and J by 6 bases, with 2 bases of the junction left unmatched. Germline CDR1 WNHNN, CDR2 SYGVQD (reference sequence). The CDR3 sequence is CASSESTGTEQYF. The DNA of the CDR3 is TGCGCCAGCAGTGAGTCGACAGGGACCGAGCAGTACTTC.

The DNA for the CDR3 is TGTGCCAGTAGTGGGCATGGGACAGCCAAAGAGACCCAGTACTTC. Its protein is CASSGHGTAKETQYF. V gene TRBV19 combines with J gene TRBJ2-5; TRBD1 aligns across 7 bases. Trimming cost V 5 bases and J 3 bases; bases outside gene matches: 9. Per germline, CDR1 LNHDA and CDR2 SQIVND (reference sequence). This CDR3 has 15 residues.

The gene calls are TRBV13 and TRBJ1-6; D gene uncertain. Germline V gene sequence: CDR1 PRHDT, CDR2 FYEKMQ (reference sequence). Trimming left V 3 bases short and J 6 bases short, with 15 bases between. The CDR3 has 16 amino acids. For the CDR3, the DNA is TGTGCCAGCAGCTTTTATGGTCAGCGCCCTAATTCACCCCTCCACTTT. Translated, it gives CASSFYGQRPNSPLHF.

The chain combines TRBV7-6 with TRBJ2-5, with 13 bases matching TRBD2. With 5 bases clipped from V and 4 bases from J, the junction kept 7 bases outside the gene matches. The germline gives CDR1 SGHVS, CDR2 FNYEAQ. This CDR3 region has 16 residues. The CDR3 nucleotides are TGTGCCAGCAGCCCGACTAGCGGGAGGTCGGGAGAGACCCAGTACTTC. Encoded protein: CASSPTSGRSGETQYF.

V and J are TRBV19 and TRBJ2-1; 12 bases map to TRBD2. The CDR3 is made up of 18 amino acids. With 3 bases clipped from V and 2 bases from J, the junction kept 8 bases outside the gene matches. Looked up from germline, CDR1 is LNHDA and CDR2 is SQIVND (reference sequence). In DNA form, the CDR3 reads TGTGCCAGTAGTATCGCTAGCGGGGGGGCCGGGACCTACAATGAGCAGTTCTTC. Protein: CASSIASGGAGTYNEQFF.

The rearrangement joins TRBV9 to TRBJ2-7; no reliable D call. This CDR3 spans 14 amino acids. Trimming left V 0 bases short and J 2 bases short, with 9 bases between. From germline, CDR1 is SGDLS and CDR2 YYNGEE. CDR3 DNA: TGTGCCAGCAGCGTAGGCAGCGAACCCTACGAGCAGTACTTC. Protein: CASSVGSEPYEQYF. Using reference TRBV9 and TRBJ2-7 for the parts outside the CDR3, the full variable domain is DSGVTQTPKHLITATGQRVTLRCSPRSGDLSVYWYQQSLDQGLQFLIQYYNGEERAKGNILERFSAQQFPDLHSELNLSSLELGDSALYFCASSVGSEPYEQYFGPGTRLTVT.

The chain employs TRBV6-5 and TRBJ2-7; 8 bases agree with TRBD1. CDR3 length: 15 amino acids. The germline CDR1 and CDR2 sequences are MNHEY and SVGAGI. V shed 2 bases, J shed 3 bases, and the junction held 6 bases outside the gene matches. CDR3 sequence: CASSYRYGQGYEQYF. The CDR3 nucleotides read TGTGCCAGCAGTTACAGATACGGACAGGGCTACGAGCAGTACTTC.

The chain joins TRBV12-5 to TRBJ2-1; 8 nucleotides match TRBD2. Germline assignment: CDR1 LGHNT and CDR2 FRNRAP. Trimming took 5 bases from V and 0 from J; bases not matched to a gene: 15. This CDR3 is built from 19 residues. This CDR3 is CASGLDSGLAGSSYNEQFF. The CDR3 nucleotides are TGTGCTAGTGGTCTGGACAGCGGACTAGCAGGGAGCTCCTACAATGAGCAGTTCTTC.